The 5 T cell receptor beta chains reported below all come from one sample, sequenced in a study of T cell repertoires in cytomegalovirus infection. MiXCR, run by TCRdb on the reads, gives a single entry per CDR3 protein. The data show tens of thousands of distinct CDR3 sequences, 20% to 25% seen once. No cognate antigen is known for these TCRs. Sequencing was carried out using PBMCs, sequenced either directly or after in vitro stimulation (not recorded which). The origin of the receptors is a human donor in good health (CMV status not recorded). Some clones in this sample may be carry-over from other donors' samples.

This CDR3 is CATTGGGHSGNTIYF. The CDR3 nucleotides are TGTGCCACCACAGGGGGGGGTCACTCTGGAAACACCATATATTTT. V usage is TRBV12-3 or TRBV12-4 and J usage is TRBJ1-3, with 8 bases lining up with TRBD1. The length of the CDR3 is 15 residues. J lost 0 bases, V lost 10 bases, and 8 bases had no gene match.

The J gene is TRBJ1-2, the V gene TRBV5-6, with no clear D. V lost 4 bases to trimming and J lost 3 bases, with 13 bases between them. Germline loops: CDR1 SGHDT, CDR2 YYEEEE. The CDR3 consists of 14 residues. The CDR3 coding sequence is TGTGCCAGCAGCGACGGTCCCAACGACTATGGCTACACCTTC. Translating gives CASSDGPNDYGYTF.

The V and J genes are TRBV6-2 or TRBV6-3 and TRBJ2-7, with a tentative D call TRBD2 (5 bases). V was pared by 0 bases and J by 1 base, with 16 bases between. This CDR3 has 17 residues. Per germline, CDR1 MNHEY and CDR2 SVGEGT. CDR3 DNA sequence: TGTGCCAGCAGTTACTCGATACCCGACTACTCTTCCTACGAGCAGTACTTC. This sequence encodes CASSYSIPDYSSYEQYF.

The V gene is TRBV5-4, the J gene TRBJ2-2; D might be TRBD1 or TRBD2, each matching 5 bases. Germline V lookup: CDR1 SGHNT, CDR2 YYREEE (reference sequence). The CDR3 runs 15 residues. V lost 3 bases and J 4 bases, leaving 13 bases between the germline ends. CDR3 sequence (DNA): TGTGCCAGCAGCTCAAGGGACCGTGGCACCGGGGAGCTGTTTTTT. Translation: CASSSRDRGTGELFF. Together with reference TRBV5-4 and TRBJ2-2, the CDR3 gives the full variable domain: ETGVTQSPTHLIKTRGQQVTLRCSSQSGHNTVSWYQQALGQGPQFIFQYYREEENGRGNFPPRFSGLQFPNYSSELNVNALELDDSALYLCASSSRDRGTGELFFGEGSRLTVL.

There are many counts of this clonotype. Here the CDR3 reads CASSVGHRNEQFF. CDR3 bases: TGTGCCAGCAGCGTGGGACACCGCAATGAGCAGTTCTTC. The genes are TRBV7-2 and TRBJ2-1; TRBD1 is a possible D gene (6 bases). CDR3 size: 13 residues. Germline V gene data show CDR1 as SGHTA and CDR2 as FQGNSA. V lost 5 bases to trimming and J lost 6 bases, with 11 bases between them.